The T cell receptor (beta chain) described here comes from a study of blood T cell repertoires in COVID-19. TCRdb's copy holds only in-frame clones and misses some; the assay was immunoSEQ multiplex PCR. The sample has around 130,000 clones; around 82% are singletons. The clonotype originates from a man between 60 and 75 years old with acute or convalescent COVID-19. The source material was peripheral blood.

The CDR3 spells CASSKDRVTEAFF. In DNA form, the CDR3 reads TGTGCCAGTAGTAAGGACAGGGTAACTGAAGCTTTCTTT. This rearrangement joins TRBV19 to TRBJ1-1; the match to TRBD1 covers 8 bases. The CDR3 loop spans 13 amino acids. V lost 4 bases, J lost 5 bases, and 3 bases stayed unmatched. Looked up from germline, CDR1 is LNHDA and CDR2 is SQIVND (reference sequence).